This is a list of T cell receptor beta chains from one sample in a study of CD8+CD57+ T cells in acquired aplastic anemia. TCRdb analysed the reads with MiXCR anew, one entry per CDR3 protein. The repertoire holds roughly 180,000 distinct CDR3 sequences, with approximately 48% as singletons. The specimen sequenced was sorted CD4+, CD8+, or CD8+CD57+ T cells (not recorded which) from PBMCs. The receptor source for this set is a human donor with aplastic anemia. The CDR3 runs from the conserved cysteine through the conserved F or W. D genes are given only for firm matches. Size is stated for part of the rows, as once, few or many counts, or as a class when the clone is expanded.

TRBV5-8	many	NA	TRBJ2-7	CASSPIEGNEQYF	TGTGCCAGCAGCCCCATAGAGGGGAACGAGCAGTACTTC
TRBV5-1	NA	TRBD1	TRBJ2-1	CASSWGDRGGSYNEQFF	TGCGCCAGCAGCTGGGGTGACAGGGGGGGGTCCTACAATGAGCAGTTCTTC
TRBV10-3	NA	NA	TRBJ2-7	CASSYSRGAHEQYF	TGTGCCAGCAGTTACAGCAGGGGGGCCCACGAGCAGTACTTC
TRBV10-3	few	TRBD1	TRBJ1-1	CAISGNGQGTAEAFF	TGTGCCATCAGTGGAAACGGACAGGGCACGGCTGAAGCTTTCTTT
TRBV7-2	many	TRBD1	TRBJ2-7	CASSPGLGQGAQEQYF	TGTGCCAGCAGCCCCGGCCTGGGACAGGGGGCACAAGAGCAGTACTTC
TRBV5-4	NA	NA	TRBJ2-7	CASSPTRAATYEQYF	TGTGCCAGCAGCCCCACCCGGGCCGCCACCTACGAGCAGTACTTC
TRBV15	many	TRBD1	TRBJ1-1	CATSRPGQVNTEAFF	TGTGCCACCAGCAGACCCGGACAGGTCAACACTGAAGCTTTCTTT
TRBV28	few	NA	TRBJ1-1	CASTGGVEAFF	TGTGCCAGCACGGGGGGTGTTGAAGCTTTCTTT
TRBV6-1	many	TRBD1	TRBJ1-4	CASSPTGGWEKLFF	TGTGCCAGCAGCCCGACAGGGGGCTGGGAAAAACTGTTTTTT
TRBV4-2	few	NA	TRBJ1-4	CASSPPSGLSNEKLFF	TGTGCCAGCAGCCCGCCTAGCGGACTGAGTAATGAAAAACTGTTTTTT
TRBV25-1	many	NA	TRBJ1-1	CASNRGNTEAFF	TGTGCCAGCAATAGGGGGAACACTGAAGCTTTCTTT
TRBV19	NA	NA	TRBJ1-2	CASSIDLSRDTTNYGYTF	TGTGCCAGTAGTATAGATCTATCCCGTGACACCACCAACTATGGCTACACCTTC
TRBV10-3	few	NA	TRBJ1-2	CAISDRGEPNYGYTF	TGTGCCATCAGTGATAGGGGAGAACCTAACTATGGCTACACCTTC
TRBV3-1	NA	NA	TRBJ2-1	CASSQGTAGQQFF	TGTGCCAGCAGCCAAGGGACAGCCGGTCAGCAGTTCTTC
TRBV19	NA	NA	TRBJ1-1	CASSIVRDTEALF	TGTGCCAGTAGTATAGTTCGAGACACTGAAGCTCTCTTT
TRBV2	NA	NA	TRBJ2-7	CASSYPADDSYEQYF	TGTGCCAGCAGTTACCCAGCGGATGACTCCTACGAGCAGTACTTC
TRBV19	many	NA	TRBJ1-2	CASSIGGANYGYTF	TGTGCCAGTAGTATAGGGGGAGCTAACTATGGCTACACCTTC
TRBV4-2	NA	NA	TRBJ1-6	CASSRSRGNNSPLHF	TGTGCCAGCAGCCGGAGCAGGGGCAATAATTCACCCCTCCACTTT